These T cell receptor beta chains were read from a single sample in a study of blood T cell repertoires in COVID-19. Profiling relied on immunoSEQ multiplex PCR, and the TCRdb table lists in-frame clones only, not all of them. The sample holds 100,000 to 150,000 clones, around four fifths seen once. Sample: peripheral blood. The receptors shown here come from a man in his 60s with acute or convalescent COVID-19. Both conserved end residues are part of each CDR3. D genes are given only for firm matches. For some rows the clone size is stated as once, few or many, or as a class when expanded; others skip it.

v_call: TRBV19; clone_size: NA; j_call: TRBJ1-2; d_call: TRBD1; cdr3_aa: CASSPTGAANYGYTF; cdr3_nt: TGTGCCAGTAGCCCGACAGGGGCTGCTAACTATGGCTACACCTTC
v_call: TRBV3-1/TRBV3-2; clone_size: once; j_call: TRBJ2-1; d_call: TRBD2; cdr3_aa: CASSQEMASGGNEQFF; cdr3_nt: TGTGCCAGCAGCCAAGAGATGGCTAGCGGGGGGAATGAGCAGTTCTTC
v_call: TRBV6-5; clone_size: few; j_call: TRBJ2-5; d_call: TRBD2; cdr3_aa: CASSDLGVAGETQYF; cdr3_nt: TGTGCCAGCAGCGATCTCGGGGTAGCGGGAGAGACCCAGTACTTC
v_call: TRBV5-6; clone_size: NA; j_call: TRBJ1-5; d_call: NA; cdr3_aa: CASSFVDTNQPQHF; cdr3_nt: TGTGCCAGCAGTTTCGTGGACACTAATCAGCCCCAGCATTTT
v_call: TRBV5-1; clone_size: NA; j_call: TRBJ1-1; d_call: TRBD1; cdr3_aa: CASSFGQGALTEAFF; cdr3_nt: TGCGCCAGCAGCTTCGGACAGGGGGCTTTGACTGAAGCTTTCTTT
v_call: TRBV6-5; clone_size: NA; j_call: TRBJ1-4; d_call: TRBD1; cdr3_aa: CASRMTGGREKLFF; cdr3_nt: TGTGCCAGCAGAATGACAGGGGGTAGGGAAAAACTGTTTTTT
v_call: TRBV6-5; clone_size: NA; j_call: TRBJ2-3; d_call: TRBD1; cdr3_aa: CASSTGQGAVDTQYF; cdr3_nt: TGTGCCAGCAGTACCGGACAGGGGGCGGTTGATACGCAGTATTTT
v_call: TRBV2; clone_size: NA; j_call: TRBJ1-5; d_call: NA; cdr3_aa: CASSGQPSNQPQHF; cdr3_nt: TGTGCCAGCAGTGGACAGCCTAGCAATCAGCCCCAGCATTTT
v_call: TRBV5-1; clone_size: NA; j_call: TRBJ1-1; d_call: TRBD1; cdr3_aa: CASSLQGTTEAFF; cdr3_nt: TGCGCCAGCAGCCTACAGGGGACCACTGAAGCTTTCTTT
v_call: TRBV5-8; clone_size: NA; j_call: TRBJ1-5; d_call: NA; cdr3_aa: CASSAATASYSNQPQHF; cdr3_nt: TGTGCCAGCAGCGCGGCCACCGCCTCCTATAGCAATCAGCCCCAGCATTTT
v_call: TRBV6-5; clone_size: NA; j_call: TRBJ1-1; d_call: NA; cdr3_aa: CASVQRGAAFF; cdr3_nt: TGTGCCAGCGTCCAAAGGGGTGCAGCTTTCTTT
v_call: TRBV9; clone_size: few; j_call: TRBJ2-5; d_call: NA; cdr3_aa: CASSVDERETQYF; cdr3_nt: TGTGCCAGCAGCGTAGACGAACGGGAGACCCAGTACTTC
v_call: TRBV10-3; clone_size: NA; j_call: TRBJ1-2; d_call: NA; cdr3_aa: CAISDLTASIYGYTF; cdr3_nt: TGTGCCATCAGTGACTTGACAGCAAGTATCTATGGCTACACCTTC
v_call: TRBV6-5; clone_size: once; j_call: TRBJ2-1; d_call: NA; cdr3_aa: CASSSSTRSYNEQFF; cdr3_nt: TGTGCCAGCAGTTCATCGACTCGCTCCTACAATGAGCAGTTCTTC
v_call: TRBV3-1/TRBV3-2; clone_size: few; j_call: TRBJ2-1; d_call: NA; cdr3_aa: CASSQDYSGQSSYNEQFF; cdr3_nt: TGTGCCAGCAGCCAAGATTACAGCGGCCAGAGCTCCTACAATGAGCAGTTCTTC
v_call: TRBV30; clone_size: NA; j_call: TRBJ1-2; d_call: TRBD1; cdr3_aa: CAWSRLGQENYGYTF; cdr3_nt: TGTGCCTGGAGCCGATTGGGACAGGAAAACTATGGCTACACCTTC
v_call: TRBV28; clone_size: NA; j_call: TRBJ1-1; d_call: TRBD1; cdr3_aa: CASSPSGTGDTEAFF; cdr3_nt: TGTGCCAGCAGCCCGAGTGGGACAGGGGACACTGAAGCTTTCTTT
v_call: TRBV7-2; clone_size: NA; j_call: TRBJ1-1; d_call: TRBD1; cdr3_aa: CASSSQQGARNTEAFF; cdr3_nt: TGTGCCAGCAGCTCACAACAGGGGGCGCGGAACACTGAAGCTTTCTTT
v_call: TRBV27; clone_size: NA; j_call: TRBJ2-7; d_call: NA; cdr3_aa: CASSSQNQGSSYEQYF; cdr3_nt: TGTGCCAGCAGTTCCCAAAACCAGGGGAGTTCCTACGAGCAGTACTTC
v_call: TRBV9; clone_size: NA; j_call: TRBJ2-7; d_call: TRBD1; cdr3_aa: CASSEGGGTGSYEQYF; cdr3_nt: TGTGCCAGCAGCGAGGGGGGTGGGACAGGATCCTACGAGCAGTACTTC
v_call: TRBV11-2; clone_size: NA; j_call: TRBJ1-6; d_call: NA; cdr3_aa: CASSISPGRNSPLHF; cdr3_nt: TGTGCCAGCAGCATAAGCCCAGGGCGGAATTCACCCCTCCACTTT
v_call: TRBV5-4; clone_size: NA; j_call: TRBJ1-6; d_call: TRBD1; cdr3_aa: CASSLDRGSSPLHF; cdr3_nt: TGTGCCAGCAGCTTGGACAGGGGGAGTTCACCCCTCCACTTT
v_call: TRBV24-1; clone_size: NA; j_call: TRBJ2-3; d_call: TRBD2; cdr3_aa: CATSDPSGESTDTQYF; cdr3_nt: TGTGCCACCAGTGACCCTAGCGGGGAGAGCACAGATACGCAGTATTTT
v_call: TRBV6-5; clone_size: NA; j_call: TRBJ1-5; d_call: TRBD1; cdr3_aa: CASRGQGANQPQHF; cdr3_nt: TGTGCCAGTAGGGGACAGGGGGCTAATCAGCCCCAGCATTTT
v_call: TRBV7-8; clone_size: NA; j_call: TRBJ1-1; d_call: TRBD1; cdr3_aa: CASSLLLGDLQGINTEAFF; cdr3_nt: TGTGCCAGCAGCTTACTCCTCGGGGACCTACAGGGGATAAATACTGAAGCTTTCTTT
v_call: TRBV25-1; clone_size: few; j_call: TRBJ2-2; d_call: NA; cdr3_aa: CAPSGCRGVNTGELFF; cdr3_nt: TGTGCCCCATCCGGATGCAGGGGAGTGAACACCGGGGAGCTGTTTTTT
v_call: TRBV5-1; clone_size: NA; j_call: TRBJ1-1; d_call: NA; cdr3_aa: CASSLAGAAGGNTEAFF; cdr3_nt: TGCGCCAGCAGCTTGGCCGGGGCCGCGGGGGGAAACACTGAAGCTTTCTTT
v_call: TRBV28; clone_size: few; j_call: TRBJ2-7; d_call: TRBD1; cdr3_aa: CARQRAARGIFYEQYF; cdr3_nt: TGTGCCAGGCAGAGGGCTGCCAGGGGGATTTTTTACGAGCAGTACTTC
v_call: TRBV11-3; clone_size: NA; j_call: TRBJ2-1; d_call: TRBD1; cdr3_aa: CASSSGTGFEQFF; cdr3_nt: TGTGCCAGCAGCTCCGGGACAGGGTTTGAGCAGTTCTTC
v_call: TRBV5-1; clone_size: NA; j_call: TRBJ2-7; d_call: TRBD1; cdr3_aa: CASSPGQGPYEQYF; cdr3_nt: TGCGCCAGCAGCCCGGGACAGGGTCCTTACGAGCAGTACTTC
v_call: TRBV5-1; clone_size: NA; j_call: TRBJ2-2; d_call: NA; cdr3_aa: CASSRSGQNTGELFF; cdr3_nt: TGCGCCAGCAGCAGATCTGGGCAAAACACCGGGGAGCTGTTTTTT
v_call: TRBV7-3; clone_size: many; j_call: TRBJ2-2; d_call: NA; cdr3_aa: CASSYQQGNTGELFF; cdr3_nt: TGTGCCAGCAGCTATCAACAGGGGAACACCGGGGAGCTGTTTTTT
v_call: TRBV4-2; clone_size: NA; j_call: TRBJ2-6; d_call: TRBD1; cdr3_aa: CASSAGTASGANVLTF; cdr3_nt: TGTGCCAGCAGCGCCGGGACAGCCTCTGGGGCCAACGTCCTGACTTTC
v_call: TRBV6-2/TRBV6-3; clone_size: NA; j_call: TRBJ2-7; d_call: NA; cdr3_aa: CASSYDAGGNEQYF; cdr3_nt: TGTGCCAGCAGTTACGATGCAGGCGGGAACGAGCAGTACTTC
v_call: TRBV27; clone_size: NA; j_call: TRBJ2-3; d_call: TRBD2; cdr3_aa: CASSPDLLAGVGTDTQYF; cdr3_nt: TGTGCCAGCAGTCCTGACCTTTTAGCGGGAGTAGGCACAGATACGCAGTATTTT
v_call: TRBV30; clone_size: NA; j_call: TRBJ1-5; d_call: NA; cdr3_aa: CAWRGSSNQPQHF; cdr3_nt: TGTGCCTGGAGAGGGAGTAGCAATCAGCCCCAGCATTTT
v_call: TRBV7-8; clone_size: NA; j_call: TRBJ1-6; d_call: NA; cdr3_aa: CASSLGSVQYNSPLHF; cdr3_nt: TGTGCCAGCAGCTTAGGATCGGTCCAATATAATTCACCCCTCCACTTT
v_call: TRBV7-2; clone_size: NA; j_call: TRBJ1-1; d_call: NA; cdr3_aa: CASSLAAAGGTEAFF; cdr3_nt: TGTGCCAGCAGCTTAGCGGCGGCGGGGGGCACTGAAGCTTTCTTT
v_call: TRBV24-1; clone_size: NA; j_call: TRBJ1-2; d_call: TRBD1; cdr3_aa: CATSDDTGVGGIYGYTF; cdr3_nt: TGTGCCACCAGTGATGATACAGGGGTTGGGGGAATCTATGGCTACACCTTC
v_call: TRBV6-6; clone_size: NA; j_call: TRBJ1-2; d_call: TRBD1; cdr3_aa: CASSLDRENGYTF; cdr3_nt: TGTGCCAGCAGTTTAGACAGGGAAAACGGCTACACCTTC
v_call: TRBV24-1; clone_size: NA; j_call: TRBJ2-3; d_call: TRBD2; cdr3_aa: CATSELAGTSGTQYF; cdr3_nt: TGTGCCACCAGTGAGCTTGCCGGGACTAGCGGGACGCAGTATTTT
v_call: TRBV19; clone_size: few; j_call: TRBJ2-7; d_call: TRBD2; cdr3_aa: CASSRNTGTSGRDEQYF; cdr3_nt: TGTGCCAGTAGCCGTAATACCGGGACTAGCGGGAGAGACGAGCAGTACTTC